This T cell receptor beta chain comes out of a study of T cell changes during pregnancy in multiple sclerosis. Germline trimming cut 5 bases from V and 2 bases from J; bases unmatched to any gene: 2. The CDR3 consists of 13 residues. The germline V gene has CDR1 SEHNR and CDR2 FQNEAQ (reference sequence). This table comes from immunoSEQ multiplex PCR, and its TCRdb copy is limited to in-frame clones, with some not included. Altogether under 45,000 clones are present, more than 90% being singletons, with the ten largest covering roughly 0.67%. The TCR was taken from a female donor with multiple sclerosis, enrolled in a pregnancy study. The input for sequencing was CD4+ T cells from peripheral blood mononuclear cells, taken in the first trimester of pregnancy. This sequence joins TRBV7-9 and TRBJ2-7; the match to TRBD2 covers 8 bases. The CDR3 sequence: CASSPRGAYEQYF. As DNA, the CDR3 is TGTGCCAGCAGCCCGCGGGGGGCCTACGAGCAGTACTTC.